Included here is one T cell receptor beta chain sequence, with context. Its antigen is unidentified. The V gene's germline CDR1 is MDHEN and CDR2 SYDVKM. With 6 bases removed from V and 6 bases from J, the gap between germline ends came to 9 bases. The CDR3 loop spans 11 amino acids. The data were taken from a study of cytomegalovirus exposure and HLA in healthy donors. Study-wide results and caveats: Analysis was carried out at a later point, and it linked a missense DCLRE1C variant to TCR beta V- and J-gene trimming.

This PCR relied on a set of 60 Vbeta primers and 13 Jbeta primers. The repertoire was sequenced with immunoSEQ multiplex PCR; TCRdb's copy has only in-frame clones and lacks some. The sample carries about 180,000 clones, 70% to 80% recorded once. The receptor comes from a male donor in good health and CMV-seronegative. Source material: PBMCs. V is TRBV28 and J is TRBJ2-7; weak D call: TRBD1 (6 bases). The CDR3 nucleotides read TGTGCCAGCAGCCCAGGGGTCGAGCAGTACTTC. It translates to CASSPGVEQYF.